These 31 T cell receptor beta chains share one sample of origin, sequenced in a study of blood T cell repertoires in COVID-19. Assay used: immunoSEQ multiplex PCR; TCRdb lists only in-frame clones, some missing. This table has fewer than 300,000 clones, about 86% appearing once. Material: peripheral blood. These receptors came from a woman aged 30 to 39 with COVID-19, enrolled during active disease.

The chain recombines TRBV7-9 with TRBJ2-5; 12 bases match TRBD2. CDR1 is SEHNR and CDR2 is FQNEAQ in the germline V gene (reference sequence). Germline trimming cut 1 base from V and 11 bases from J; bases unmatched to any gene: 5. This CDR3 contains 14 residues. The DNA of the CDR3 is TGTGCCAGCAGCTTAGGGACTAGCGGGGTCCCGCAGTACTTC. Protein sequence: CASSLGTSGVPQYF.

This clone was seen only once. This rearrangement joins TRBV6-1 to TRBJ2-4, with D unresolved. Germline CDR1 and CDR2: MNHNS and SASEGT. The CDR3 spans 16 residues. Trimming shortened V by 1 base and J by 0 bases, and 10 bases separated the two germline ends. This chain's CDR3 is CASSEGTSLAKNIQYF. The CDR3 nucleotides read TGTGCCAGCAGTGAAGGAACAAGTCTAGCCAAAAACATTCAGTACTTC.

In its sample, this clone was seen many times. This chain links TRBV14 with TRBJ1-2, with TRBD1 matching 7 bases. The CDR3 loop spans 15 amino acids. In germline, CDR1 is SGHDN, CDR2 FVKESK. V lost 3 bases and J lost 3; bases outside the gene matches: 7. CDR3 protein: CASSQFPGQYYGYTF. Written as DNA, the CDR3 is TGTGCCAGCAGCCAGTTTCCGGGACAGTACTATGGCTACACCTTC.

The rearrangement links TRBV3-1 (or the pseudogene TRBV3-2) to TRBJ2-7; D is unclear. The CDR3 extends over 14 amino acids. V lost 6 bases and J lost 9, with 21 bases in between. Germline V gene sequence: CDR1 LGHDT, CDR2 YNNKEL (reference sequence). CDR3 in amino acids: CASRQQSRFSVQYF. CDR3 DNA sequence: TGTGCCAGCAGACAGCAGTCTCGGTTTTCAGTGCAGTACTTC.

The chain's CDR3 is CASSPGGSTEAFF. The CDR3 DNA reads TGTGCCAGCAGTCCGGGGGGCAGTACTGAAGCTTTCTTT. The V and J genes are TRBV27 and TRBJ1-1; a weak D match, TRBD1 (6 bases). V was shortened by 5 bases and J by 5 bases, with 12 bases between the two germline ends. This CDR3 region has 13 residues. Per germline, CDR1 MNHEY and CDR2 SMNVEV (reference sequence).

The V and J genes are TRBV3-1 (or the pseudogene TRBV3-2) and TRBJ1-2; D unresolved. CDR1 and CDR2 from the germline V gene are LGHDT and YNNKEL (reference sequence). V shed 1 base and J shed 6 bases, with 12 bases lying between them. This CDR3 has 14 amino acids. The DNA of the CDR3 is TGTGCCAGCAGCCAAGGGGCAGGAAAGAATGGCTACACCTTC. This encodes CASSQGAGKNGYTF.

This chain links TRBV5-1 with TRBJ2-2; 7 bases line up with TRBD1. In germline, CDR1 is SGHRS, CDR2 YFSETQ. CDR3 size: 15 residues. V gave up 7 bases and J gave up 4 bases; unmatched junction bases: 10. The CDR3 spells CASVPTGAGTGELFF. CDR3 coding DNA: TGCGCCAGCGTCCCAACAGGGGCAGGCACCGGGGAGCTGTTTTTT.

The chain is built from TRBV6-5 and TRBJ2-1; possible D gene TRBD1, 6 bases. Germline loops: CDR1 MNHEY, CDR2 SVGAGI. V gave up 4 bases and J gave up 8 bases, with 15 bases separating them. The CDR3 is 14 amino acids. The chain's CDR3 is CASSSNLQGHEQFF. The CDR3 DNA is TGTGCCAGCAGTTCCAACCTACAGGGACATGAGCAGTTCTTC.

The V and J genes are TRBV5-1 and TRBJ2-1, with 9 bases that match TRBD2. The trim removed 0 bases at V and 2 bases at J, leaving 3 bases unmatched. Germline V CDR1 and CDR2: SGHRS, YFSETQ. There are 16 residues in the CDR3. Here the CDR3 reads CASSLVLAGAYNEQFF. The CDR3 coding sequence is TGCGCCAGCAGCTTGGTGTTAGCGGGAGCCTACAATGAGCAGTTCTTC.

The chain is built from TRBV27 and TRBJ2-3; D possibly corresponds to TRBD2 (6 bases). Deletions cut 4 bases from V and 3 bases from J, with 17 bases between. There are 16 residues in the CDR3. Per germline, CDR1 MNHEY and CDR2 SMNVEV (reference sequence). This CDR3 is CASSSLGGWGTDTQYF. In DNA form, the CDR3 reads TGTGCCAGCAGTTCCCTTGGGGGGTGGGGTACAGATACGCAGTATTTT.

This chain joins TRBV12-3 or TRBV12-4 and TRBJ2-7; a possible D gene is TRBD1 (5 bases). The CDR3 extends over 11 amino acids. V lost 6 bases to trimming and J lost 4 bases, with 7 bases between them. The CDR3 nucleotides read TGTGCCAGCAGCCCAGGGTACGAGCAGTACTTC. It is translated as CASSPGYEQYF.

The gene calls are TRBV28 and TRBJ1-2; TRBD1 matches at 7 bases. CDR1 and CDR2 from the germline V gene are MDHEN and SYDVKM. V lost 8 bases and J lost 4; bases outside the gene matches: 1. The length of the CDR3 is 11 residues. The DNA of the CDR3 is TGTGCCAGCGGACAGGTCTATGGCTACACCTTC. It translates to CASGQVYGYTF.

This chain joins TRBV28 and TRBJ2-7; 11 bases map to TRBD2. The trim removed 6 bases at V and 2 bases at J, leaving 6 bases unmatched. Per germline, CDR1 MDHEN and CDR2 SYDVKM. The CDR3 extends over 15 amino acids. The CDR3 region is CASSERLAGTYEQYF. The CDR3 DNA is TGTGCCAGCAGCGAGCGACTAGCGGGGACCTACGAGCAGTACTTC.

The sample holds a few counts of this clone. J is TRBJ2-1 and V is TRBV2; weak D call: TRBD2 (6 bases). Germline V lookup: CDR1 SNHLY, CDR2 FYNNEI. This CDR3 spans 13 amino acids. Trimming took 7 bases from V and 7 from J, leaving 14 bases between them. The CDR3 nucleotides read TGTGCCAGCAAAGGAGCGGGCGTGAATGAGCAGTTCTTC. Translated: CASKGAGVNEQFF.

V is TRBV27 and J is TRBJ1-1, with 8 nucleotides matching TRBD1. Germline loops: CDR1 MNHEY, CDR2 SMNVEV (reference sequence). The CDR3 loop spans 13 amino acids. Unmatched junction bases numbered 4, after V lost 5 bases and J lost 5 bases. The DNA for the CDR3 is TGTGCCAGCAGTGTAAGGACAGGGACTGAAGCTTTCTTT. This translates into CASSVRTGTEAFF.

The chain links TRBV5-1 to TRBJ1-1; a weak D match, TRBD1 (6 bases). V lost 7 bases to trimming and J lost 4 bases, with 20 bases between them. This CDR3 is built from 15 residues. Per germline, CDR1 SGHRS and CDR2 YFSETQ. The CDR3 here is CASSWAGGAGTEAFF. The CDR3 bases are TGCGCCAGCTCATGGGCGGGGGGCGCGGGCACTGAAGCTTTCTTT.

V gene TRBV15 combines with J gene TRBJ2-7; maybe TRBD2 (5 bases). The V end lost 3 bases, the J end lost 0 bases, and 12 bases lay between the germline ends. Per the germline V gene, CDR1 is LNHNV and CDR2 is YYDKDF (reference sequence). The CDR3 sequence is 15 residues long. CDR3 in DNA: TGTGCCACCAGCAGGCCTGGGGAGAGCTCCTACGAGCAGTACTTC. This codes for CATSRPGESSYEQYF.

This chain links TRBV18 with TRBJ2-1; a weak D match, TRBD1 (6 bases). Germline CDR1 and CDR2: KGHSH and LQKENI. V dropped 5 bases and J dropped 0 bases, with 14 bases sitting between them. The CDR3 spans 16 residues. The CDR3 loop is CASSARTVSSYNEQFF. The CDR3 region has the DNA TGTGCCAGCTCAGCGCGGACAGTTAGCTCCTACAATGAGCAGTTCTTC.

CDR3 residues: CASPLLGGRTPPYDSYNEQFF. The CDR3 coding sequence is TGTGCCAGCCCACTCCTGGGGGGGCGGACTCCCCCTTACGACTCCTACAATGAGCAGTTCTTC. V gene TRBV21-1 combines with J gene TRBJ2-1; the table's D call, TRBD2, has no DNA check behind it. TRBV21-1 is a documented pseudogene. The CDR3 has 21 residues.

CDR3 protein: CASSIPNSDIQYF. For the CDR3, the DNA is TGTGCCAGCAGCATCCCCAACTCCGACATTCAGTACTTC. The chain joins TRBV13 to TRBJ2-4, with D uncertain. The V end was cut by 5 bases, the J end by 8 bases, with 13 bases between. CDR1 is PRHDT and CDR2 is FYEKMQ in the germline V gene (reference sequence). The CDR3 is 13 amino acids.

The chain combines TRBV3-1 (or the pseudogene TRBV3-2) with TRBJ2-3, with D tentatively TRBD2 (7 bases). The CDR3 runs 19 residues. Trimming shortened V by 0 bases and J by 4 bases, and 23 bases separated the two germline ends. From germline, CDR1 is LGHDT and CDR2 YNNKEL (reference sequence). The CDR3 reads CASSQDPGFGGALADTQYF. The DNA of the CDR3 is TGTGCCAGCAGCCAAGACCCCGGTTTTGGGGGGGCCCTGGCAGATACGCAGTATTTT.

This chain links TRBV4-1 with TRBJ1-1; TRBD1 might be the D (5 bases). The V end was cut by 5 bases, the J end by 5 bases, with 9 bases between. The CDR3 spans 12 residues. Germline assignment: CDR1 MGHRA and CDR2 YSYEKL. The CDR3 DNA follows: TGCGCCAGCAGCATCCAGGGAACTGAAGCTTTCTTT. Translation gives CASSIQGTEAFF.

The chain links TRBV6-5 to TRBJ1-2; TRBD1 agrees at 7 bases. V lost 6 bases and J lost 4; bases outside the gene matches: 8. From germline, CDR1 is MNHEY and CDR2 SVGAGI. CDR3 length equals 14 residues. The CDR3 DNA follows: TGTGCCAGCAGCGGACAGGAGAGGAGCTATGGCTACACCTTC. Translated: CASSGQERSYGYTF.

The chain has TRBV7-9 and TRBJ1-2; 8 bases agree with TRBD1. The trim removed 5 bases at V and 1 base at J, leaving 9 bases unmatched. Looked up from germline, CDR1 is SEHNR and CDR2 is FQNEAQ (reference sequence). This CDR3 contains 16 residues. CDR3 DNA sequence: TGTGCCAGCAGCGACCCTTGGACAGGGTTTAACTATGGCTACACCTTC. Protein: CASSDPWTGFNYGYTF.

The chain combines TRBV5-1 with TRBJ2-7, with 8 bases fitting TRBD2. Germline CDR1 is SGHRS and CDR2 is YFSETQ. This CDR3 contains 15 residues. V lost 5 bases and J lost 2; bases outside the gene matches: 9. The CDR3 loop reads CASSISGGPTYEQYF. The CDR3 DNA reads TGCGCCAGCAGTATCAGCGGGGGCCCCACCTACGAGCAGTACTTC.

The rearrangement joins TRBV5-1 to TRBJ2-3; no clear D gene. V lost 1 base and J lost 6, with 12 bases in between. The CDR3 sequence is 14 residues long. CDR1 and CDR2 from the germline V gene are SGHRS and YFSETQ. CDR3 loop: CASSLTPGKDTQYF. The CDR3 DNA is TGCGCCAGCAGCTTGACCCCGGGTAAGGATACGCAGTATTTT.

V usage is TRBV25-1 and J usage is TRBJ2-5; TRBD1 is a possible D gene (6 bases). The J call is doubtful: the DNA matches TRBJ2-7 better. The CDR3 runs 15 residues. Germline V gene sequence: CDR1 MGHDK, CDR2 SYGVNS. The CDR3 protein is CASSDSGRGSYEQYF. The CDR3 coding sequence is TGTGCCAGCAGTGATTCTGGCAGGGGATCCTACGAGCAGTACTTC.

V and J are TRBV7-9 and TRBJ1-3; 7 positions agree with TRBD1. The germline CDR1 and CDR2 sequences are SEHNR and FQNEAQ (reference sequence). The CDR3 loop spans 15 amino acids. The V and J ends lost 5 bases and 3 bases, in that order; junction bases with no gene match: 7. The DNA for the CDR3 is TGTGCCAGCAGCCCTAGGGGGCTAGGTGGAAACACCATATATTTT. This encodes CASSPRGLGGNTIYF.

The rearrangement links TRBV6-5 to TRBJ2-7; D is perhaps TRBD1 (5 bases). Germline CDR1 MNHEY, CDR2 SVGAGI. V was cut by 6 bases and J by 3 bases, with 12 bases left in between. The CDR3 totals 13 residues. The CDR3 is CASRPTANYEQYF. The CDR3 nucleotides read TGTGCCAGCAGACCGACAGCGAACTACGAGCAGTACTTC.

The chain joins TRBV5-1 to TRBJ2-5, with D unclear. The CDR3 has 13 amino acids. Germline loops: CDR1 SGHRS, CDR2 YFSETQ. The V end was cut by 0 bases, the J end by 7 bases, with 10 bases between. The CDR3 region is CASSLETASTQYF. The CDR3 bases are TGCGCCAGCAGCTTGGAAACAGCTTCGACCCAGTACTTC. Complete variable domain (other parts from reference TRBV5-1 and TRBJ2-5): KAGVTQTPRYLIKTRGQQVTLSCSPISGHRSVSWYQQTPGQGLQFLFEYFSETQRNKGNFPGRFSGRQFSNSRSEMNVSTLELGDSALYLCASSLETASTQYFGPGTRLLVL.

The chain links TRBV7-9 to TRBJ2-7, with a possible D match to TRBD2 (6 bases). V was cut by 2 bases and J by 2 bases, with 13 bases left in between. The CDR3 is 15 residues long. Germline V gene data show CDR1 as SEHNR and CDR2 as FQNEAQ (reference sequence). The CDR3 spells CASSLSASDPYEQYF. The CDR3 DNA reads as TGTGCCAGCAGCTTATCGGCTAGCGATCCCTACGAGCAGTACTTC.